This T cell receptor beta chain was profiled in a study of CD8 T cells in ankylosing spondylitis (dated by TCRdb to about 2017). Regarding the complete study: The study profiled T cell receptor beta repertoires in healthy donors and ankylosing spondylitis patients to find disease-linked TCR variants. Peripheral blood was sampled, and synovial fluid was additionally collected from ankylosing spondylitis patients. In total, the full study cohort was made up of roughly 100 healthy donors and approximately 24 ankylosing spondylitis patients. The paper's findings and limits, for the study overall: The disease-linked clones were reported as significantly enriched in matched synovial fluid samples from ankylosing spondylitis patients. The disease-linked clones had a CD8+ phenotype and were found at relatively low frequencies in peripheral blood. A TCR beta motif made up of several highly homologous amino acid variants appeared to be characteristic of blood from ankylosing spondylitis patients. Some TCR beta motif variants had previously been reported in synovial fluid and blood of reactive arthritis patients, which suggested common disease-initiation mechanisms.

V is reduced by 0 bases and J by 10 bases, leaving a spacing of 14 bases between them. The CDR3 runs 15 amino acids, cysteine and phenylalanine included. The kept DNA is CDR3 alone, 45 bases in frame from the first base. CDR1 and CDR2 (SGHTS, YDEGEE) derive from the germline V gene. TCRdb records Illumina HiSeq 2500 as the sequencer. TCR beta libraries were prepared by quantitative 5'-RACE with molecular barcodes. The original pipeline was this. To identify disease-linked TCR variants, a new computational method was used, one built on a probabilistic model of VDJ rearrangement. The raw public reads went through TCRdb reprocessing: fastp at Q25, MiXCR clone calling, in-frame beta chains kept. Records with the same CDR3 protein are collapsed into one entry carrying the most frequent genes and DNA. The V and J calls and clone size are TCRdb's, not the authors'. The sample contains about 340,000 distinct CDR3 sequences, about 15% of them found a single time. The ten largest clones add up to 1.1% of the sample.

This clonotype has a handful of counts. What this receptor recognizes is not known. Base qualities are not provided; no much larger clone lies one nucleotide away. The TCR comes from a male donor with ankylosing spondylitis or in good health (not recorded which). The source material was blood, either unsorted or a sorted T cell fraction (not recorded which). In this chain, TRBV5-8 is recombined with TRBJ1-6, and TRBD1 may be the D gene, going by 5 matching bases. The CDR3 sequence is CASSLDPGRESPLHF. In nucleotide form, the sequence is TGTGCCAGCAGCTTGGATCCAGGGAGAGAATCACCCCTCCACTTT.